Listed here are 17 T cell receptor beta chains from one sample, sequenced in a study of blood T cell repertoires in COVID-19. Generated by immunoSEQ multiplex PCR, the TCRdb table keeps only in-frame clones and is missing some. The sample contains about 73,000 clones, roughly 87% of which appear only once. Sequenced sample: peripheral blood. The receptors were gathered from a man older than 75 with acute or convalescent COVID-19.

The chain recombines TRBV2 with TRBJ2-6; D is uncertain. Germline CDR1 reads SNHLY; CDR2 reads FYNNEI. The CDR3 runs 14 residues. V was clipped by 5 bases and J by 4 bases, with 9 bases between them. The chain's CDR3 is CASSPSGGANVLTF. The DNA for the CDR3 is TGTGCCAGCAGTCCGTCAGGAGGGGCCAACGTCCTGACTTTC.

The J gene is TRBJ2-3, the V gene TRBV2; TRBD2 aligns across 12 bases. CDR1 SNHLY and CDR2 FYNNEI come from the germline V gene. V shed 4 bases, J shed 6 bases, and the junction held 8 bases outside the gene matches. The CDR3 covers 16 residues. The CDR3 region is CASSASLAGGPDTQYF. CDR3 DNA sequence: TGTGCCAGCAGTGCCTCGCTAGCGGGAGGGCCTGATACGCAGTATTTT.

The rearrangement uses TRBV27 and TRBJ1-1; 8 nucleotides match TRBD1. Germline-derived CDR1 and CDR2 are MNHEY and SMNVEV (reference sequence). This CDR3 is 16 amino acids long. V dropped 7 bases and J dropped 0; count of bases not matched to a gene: 10. This CDR3 reads CASNPLTGQVNTEAFF. CDR3 DNA: TGTGCCAGCAATCCCCTTACGGGACAGGTGAACACTGAAGCTTTCTTT.

The V call is TRBV29-1, the J call TRBJ2-3; tentative D call: TRBD2 (7 bases). CDR3 length equals 15 residues. V lost 2 bases to trimming and J lost 0 bases, with 12 bases between them. Germline CDR1 and CDR2: SQVTM and ANQGSEA. CDR3 sequence: CSVETRGGSTDTQYF. For the CDR3, the DNA is TGCAGCGTTGAAACCAGGGGAGGGAGCACAGATACGCAGTATTTT.

The chain links TRBV19 to TRBJ2-1, with 9 positions matching TRBD2. Germline V lookup: CDR1 LNHDA, CDR2 SQIVND (reference sequence). This CDR3 region has 14 residues. V lost 5 bases, J lost 4 bases, and 3 bases stayed unmatched. The DNA for the CDR3 is TGTGCCAGTAGTCTTAGCGGGGGATACAATGAGCAGTTCTTC. Protein: CASSLSGGYNEQFF.

This clone was seen only a few times. V and J are TRBV30 and TRBJ2-1; 11 nucleotides agree with TRBD2. There are 15 residues in the CDR3. The trim removed 0 bases at V and 7 bases at J, leaving 5 bases unmatched. Per germline, CDR1 GTSNPN and CDR2 SVGIG (reference sequence). This CDR3 is CAWSVLAGVGNEQFF. The CDR3 nucleotides are TGTGCCTGGAGTGTACTAGCGGGAGTGGGGAATGAGCAGTTCTTC.

The V call is TRBV10-2, the J call TRBJ1-4, with no clear D. Germline V gene data show CDR1 as WSHSY and CDR2 as SAAADI. There are 13 residues in the CDR3. V was cut by 0 bases and J by 10 bases, with 9 bases left in between. The CDR3 DNA is TGCGCCAGCAGTGAGTCACCCCTAGGAAAACTGTTTTTT. Translated: CASSESPLGKLFF.

This chain joins TRBV3-1 (or the pseudogene TRBV3-2) and TRBJ2-7; no definite D call. The CDR3 consists of 12 residues. Germline assignment: CDR1 LGHDT and CDR2 YNNKEL (reference sequence). The germline V and J ends were trimmed by 3 bases and 7 bases, with 10 bases remaining between them. CDR3 in amino acids: CASSQQAREQYF. CDR3 in DNA: TGTGCCAGCAGCCAGCAGGCAAGGGAGCAGTACTTC.

The chain has TRBV5-6 and TRBJ2-7, with 8 bases that match TRBD1. V trimming: 5 bases; J trimming: 7 bases; junction bases outside the gene matches: 11. The CDR3 runs to 14 residues. The germline gives CDR1 SGHDT, CDR2 YYEEEE. In nucleotides, the CDR3 is TGTGCCAGCAGGCCAGAGACAGGGGCGGGAGAGCAGTACTTC. It yields the protein CASRPETGAGEQYF.

The J gene is TRBJ1-1, the V gene TRBV7-2; tentative D call: TRBD1 (5 bases). CDR3 length: 14 residues. CDR1 is SGHTA and CDR2 is FQGNSA in the germline V gene. V gave up 1 base and J gave up 3 bases, with 9 bases separating them. DNA for the CDR3: TGTGCCAGCAGCTTAGTAGCGGGGGACACTGAAGCTTTCTTT. It is translated as CASSLVAGDTEAFF.

This rearrangement joins TRBV29-1 to TRBJ1-2; D gene ambiguous. This CDR3 has 13 amino acids. Trimming stripped 2 bases from V and 4 bases from J, with 11 bases between. The germline gives CDR1 SQVTM, CDR2 ANQGSEA. CDR3 region: CSVERSGSYGYTF. DNA of the CDR3: TGCAGCGTTGAAAGATCGGGGAGCTATGGCTACACCTTC.

The CDR3 nucleotides read TGTGCCATCGCGCGCCCAGGGGGGAAGTTTTCCAGCTCTGGGGCCAACGTCCTGACTTTC. It specifies CAIARPGGKFSSSGANVLTF. This chain links TRBV10-3 with TRBJ2-6; a weak D match, TRBD1 (7 bases). Trimming cost V 8 bases and J 0 bases, with 26 bases left between them. Looked up from germline, CDR1 is ENHRY and CDR2 is SYGVKD. This CDR3 is 20 amino acids long.

The chain combines TRBV3-1 (or the pseudogene TRBV3-2) with TRBJ1-6; 8 positions agree with TRBD1. After removal of 0 bases from V and 7 bases from J, the junction contained 5 bases not matched to a gene. Germline CDR1 reads LGHDT; CDR2 reads YNNKEL (reference sequence). The CDR3 consists of 16 residues. CDR3 protein: CASSQERTGRNSPLHF. The CDR3 DNA sequence: TGTGCCAGCAGCCAAGAACGGACAGGGAGAAATTCACCCCTCCACTTT.

This clone has more than one count but fewer than ten. The V call is TRBV3-1 (or the pseudogene TRBV3-2), the J call TRBJ1-3, with D unresolved. The CDR3 loop spans 14 amino acids. Germline values: CDR1 LGHDT, CDR2 YNNKEL (reference sequence). Trimming took off 3 bases at V and 0 bases at J, with 6 bases between the two ends. This CDR3 is CASSQSYSGNTIYF. The CDR3 DNA is TGTGCCAGCAGCCAGTCCTACTCTGGAAACACCATATATTTT.

Details on this clone: One junction end does not reproduce the germline sequence, and a read error may be involved. V gene TRBV4-1 combines with J gene TRBJ1-1; D remains ambiguous. The CDR3 loop spans 16 amino acids. Germline-derived CDR1 and CDR2 are MGHRA and YSYEKL. The CDR3 region is CASNQDFEGRNTEAFF. In DNA form, the CDR3 reads TGCGCCAGCAACCAAGATTTTGAGGGAAGGAACACTGAAGCTTTCTTT.

This clone was observed a few times. The chain employs TRBV6-1 and TRBJ1-6; D is unclear. This CDR3 region has 17 residues. The V and J ends lost 1 base and 3 bases respectively, with 13 bases between them. Germline-derived CDR1 and CDR2 are MNHNS and SASEGT. CDR3 protein: CASSEDLEDNYNSPLHF. CDR3 coding DNA: TGTGCCAGCAGTGAAGATTTGGAGGATAACTATAATTCACCCCTCCACTTT.

This chain connects TRBV7-8 to TRBJ1-1; the D gene is possibly TRBD1 (6 bases). Germline CDR1 and CDR2: SGHVS and FQNEAQ. The CDR3 is 14 amino acids. The V and J ends lost 4 bases and 3 bases respectively, with 12 bases between them. In nucleotides, the CDR3 is TGTGCCAGCAGCTGGTCCCAGGGGTACACTGAAGCTTTCTTT. Translating gives CASSWSQGYTEAFF.